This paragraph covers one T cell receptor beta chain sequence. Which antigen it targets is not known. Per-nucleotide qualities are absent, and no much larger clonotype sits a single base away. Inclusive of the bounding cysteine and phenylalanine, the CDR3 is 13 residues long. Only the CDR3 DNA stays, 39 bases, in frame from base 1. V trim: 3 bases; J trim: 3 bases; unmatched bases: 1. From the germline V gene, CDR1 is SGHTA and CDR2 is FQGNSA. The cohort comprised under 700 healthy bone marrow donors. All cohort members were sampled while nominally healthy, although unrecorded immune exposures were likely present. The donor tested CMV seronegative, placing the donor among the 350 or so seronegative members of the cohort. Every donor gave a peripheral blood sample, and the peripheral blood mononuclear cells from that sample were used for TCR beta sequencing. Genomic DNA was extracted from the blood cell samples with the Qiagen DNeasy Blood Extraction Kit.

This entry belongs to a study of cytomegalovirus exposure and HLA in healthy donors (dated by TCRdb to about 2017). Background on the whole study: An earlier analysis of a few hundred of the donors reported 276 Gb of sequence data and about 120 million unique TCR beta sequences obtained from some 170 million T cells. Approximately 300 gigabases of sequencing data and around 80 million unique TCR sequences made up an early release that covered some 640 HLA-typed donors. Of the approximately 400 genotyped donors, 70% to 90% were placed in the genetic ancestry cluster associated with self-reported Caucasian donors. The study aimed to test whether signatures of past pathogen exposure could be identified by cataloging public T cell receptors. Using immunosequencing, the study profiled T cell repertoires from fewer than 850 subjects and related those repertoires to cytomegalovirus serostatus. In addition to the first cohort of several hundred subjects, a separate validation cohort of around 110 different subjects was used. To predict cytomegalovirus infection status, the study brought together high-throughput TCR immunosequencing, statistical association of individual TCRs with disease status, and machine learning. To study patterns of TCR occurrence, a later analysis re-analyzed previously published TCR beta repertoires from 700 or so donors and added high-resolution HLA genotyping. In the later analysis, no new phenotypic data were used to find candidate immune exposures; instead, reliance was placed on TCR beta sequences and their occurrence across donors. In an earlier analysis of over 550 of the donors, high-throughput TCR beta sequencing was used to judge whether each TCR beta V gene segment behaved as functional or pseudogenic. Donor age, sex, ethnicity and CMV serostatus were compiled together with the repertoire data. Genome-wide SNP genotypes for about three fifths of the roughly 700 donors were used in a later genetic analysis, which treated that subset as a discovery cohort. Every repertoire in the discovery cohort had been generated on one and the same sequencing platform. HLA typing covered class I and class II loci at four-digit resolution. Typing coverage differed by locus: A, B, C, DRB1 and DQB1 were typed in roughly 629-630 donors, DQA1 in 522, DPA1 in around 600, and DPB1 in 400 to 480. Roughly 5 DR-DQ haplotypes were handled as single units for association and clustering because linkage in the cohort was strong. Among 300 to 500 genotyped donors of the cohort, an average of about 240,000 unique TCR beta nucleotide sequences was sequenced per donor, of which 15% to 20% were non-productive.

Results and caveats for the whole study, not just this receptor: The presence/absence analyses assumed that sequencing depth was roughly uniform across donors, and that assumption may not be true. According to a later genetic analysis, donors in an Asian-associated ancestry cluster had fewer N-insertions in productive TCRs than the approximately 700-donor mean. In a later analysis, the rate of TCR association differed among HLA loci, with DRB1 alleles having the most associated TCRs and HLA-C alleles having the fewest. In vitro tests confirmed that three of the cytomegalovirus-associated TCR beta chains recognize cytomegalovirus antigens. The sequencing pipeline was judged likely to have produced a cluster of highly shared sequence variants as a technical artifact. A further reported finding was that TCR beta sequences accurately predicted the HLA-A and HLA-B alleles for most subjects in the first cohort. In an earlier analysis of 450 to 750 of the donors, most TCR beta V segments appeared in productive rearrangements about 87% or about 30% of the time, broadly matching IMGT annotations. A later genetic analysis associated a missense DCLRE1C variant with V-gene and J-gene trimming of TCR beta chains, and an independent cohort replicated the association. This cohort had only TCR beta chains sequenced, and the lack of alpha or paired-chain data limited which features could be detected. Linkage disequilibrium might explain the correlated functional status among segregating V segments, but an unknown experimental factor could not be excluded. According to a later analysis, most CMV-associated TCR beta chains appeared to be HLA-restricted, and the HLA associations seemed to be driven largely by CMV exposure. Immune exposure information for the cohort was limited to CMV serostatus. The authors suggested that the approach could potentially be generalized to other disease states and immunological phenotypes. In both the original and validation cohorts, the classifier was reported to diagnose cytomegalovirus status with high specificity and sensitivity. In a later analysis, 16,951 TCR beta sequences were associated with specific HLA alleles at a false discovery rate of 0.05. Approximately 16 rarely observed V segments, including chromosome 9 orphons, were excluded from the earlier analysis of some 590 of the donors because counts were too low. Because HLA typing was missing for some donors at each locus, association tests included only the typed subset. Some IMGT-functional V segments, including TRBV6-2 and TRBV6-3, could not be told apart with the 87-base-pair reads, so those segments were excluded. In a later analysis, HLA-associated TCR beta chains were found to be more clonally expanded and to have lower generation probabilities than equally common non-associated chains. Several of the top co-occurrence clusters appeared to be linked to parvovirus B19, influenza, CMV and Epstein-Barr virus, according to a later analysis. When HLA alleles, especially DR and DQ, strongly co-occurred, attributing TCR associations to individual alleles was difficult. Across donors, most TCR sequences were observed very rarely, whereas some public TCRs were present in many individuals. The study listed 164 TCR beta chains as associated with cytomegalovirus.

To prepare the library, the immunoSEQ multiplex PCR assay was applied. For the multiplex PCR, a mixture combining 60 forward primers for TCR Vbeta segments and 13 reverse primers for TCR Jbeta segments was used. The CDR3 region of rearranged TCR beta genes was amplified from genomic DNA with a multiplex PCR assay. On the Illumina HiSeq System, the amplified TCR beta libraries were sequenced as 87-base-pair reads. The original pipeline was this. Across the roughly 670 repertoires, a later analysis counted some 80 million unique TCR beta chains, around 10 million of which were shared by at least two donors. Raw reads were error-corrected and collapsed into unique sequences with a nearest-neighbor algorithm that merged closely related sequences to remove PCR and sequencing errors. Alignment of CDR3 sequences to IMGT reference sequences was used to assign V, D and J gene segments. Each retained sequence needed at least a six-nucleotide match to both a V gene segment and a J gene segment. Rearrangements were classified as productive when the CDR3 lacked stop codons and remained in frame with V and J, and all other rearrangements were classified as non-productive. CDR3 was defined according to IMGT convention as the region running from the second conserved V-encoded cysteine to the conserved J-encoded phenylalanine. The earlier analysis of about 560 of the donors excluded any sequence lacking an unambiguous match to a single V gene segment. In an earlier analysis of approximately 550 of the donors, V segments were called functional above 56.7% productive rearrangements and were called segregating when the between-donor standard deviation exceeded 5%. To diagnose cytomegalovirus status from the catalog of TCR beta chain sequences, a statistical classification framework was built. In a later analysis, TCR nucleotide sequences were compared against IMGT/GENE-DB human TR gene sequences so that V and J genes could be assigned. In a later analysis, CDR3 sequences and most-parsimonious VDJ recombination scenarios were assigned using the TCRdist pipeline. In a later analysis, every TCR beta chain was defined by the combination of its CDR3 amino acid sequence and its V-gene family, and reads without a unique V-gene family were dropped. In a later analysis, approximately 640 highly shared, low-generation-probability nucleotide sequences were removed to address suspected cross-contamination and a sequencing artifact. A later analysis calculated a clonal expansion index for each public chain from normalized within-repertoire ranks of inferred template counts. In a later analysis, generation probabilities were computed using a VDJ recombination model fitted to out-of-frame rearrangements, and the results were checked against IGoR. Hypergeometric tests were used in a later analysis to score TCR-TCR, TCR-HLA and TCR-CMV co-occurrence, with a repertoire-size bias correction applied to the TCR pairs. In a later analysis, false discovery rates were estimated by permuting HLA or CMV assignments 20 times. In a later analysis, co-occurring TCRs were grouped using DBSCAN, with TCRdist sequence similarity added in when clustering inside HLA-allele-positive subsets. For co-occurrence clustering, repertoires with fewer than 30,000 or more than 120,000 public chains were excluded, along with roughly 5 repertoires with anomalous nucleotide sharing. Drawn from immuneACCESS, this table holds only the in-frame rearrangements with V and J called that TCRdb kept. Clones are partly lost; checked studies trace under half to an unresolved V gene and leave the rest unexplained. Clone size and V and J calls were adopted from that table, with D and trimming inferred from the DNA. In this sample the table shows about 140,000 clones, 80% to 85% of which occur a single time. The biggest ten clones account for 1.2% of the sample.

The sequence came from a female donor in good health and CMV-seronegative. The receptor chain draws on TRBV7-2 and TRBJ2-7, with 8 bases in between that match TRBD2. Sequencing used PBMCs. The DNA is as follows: TGTGCCAGCAGCTTCGGGGGGGGCTACGAGCAGTACTTC. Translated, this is CASSFGGGYEQYF.